This entry concerns a single T cell receptor beta chain. Antigen unknown. A marrow graft followed busulfan-fludarabine conditioning, with cyclophosphamide on days +3 and +4. V was trimmed by 4 bases and J by 3 bases, leaving 28 bases between them. The CDR3 totals 19 residues. Germline loops: CDR1 MNHEY, CDR2 SMNVEV (reference sequence). This sample stems from a study of T cells after posttransplantation cyclophosphamide. Generated by immunoSEQ multiplex PCR, the TCRdb table keeps only in-frame clones and is missing some. The data hold about 18,000 clones, with roughly 81% observed a single time. Study observations and caveats: Recipient CMV seropositivity and CMV reactivation strongly tracked TRB clonality. Later blood repertoires were often dominated by clones from the donor CD8+ memory compartment.

The TCR comes from a female patient aged 35-55 years who received an allogeneic stem cell transplant from a related donor, was CMV-positive, and had no GVHD. T cells may partly derive from the graft donor. The sample here was CD8+ T cells sorted from PBMCs, taken roughly 2,000 days after a stem cell transplant with posttransplant cyclophosphamide. The rearrangement links TRBV27 to TRBJ2-7, with a tentative D call TRBD1 (6 bases). The CDR3 DNA sequence: TGTGCCAGCAGTTCTCTGTCCTCAACCGGGACAAGGGTCCACTACGAGCAGTACTTC. Its translation is CASSSLSSTGTRVHYEQYF.